Each of the 3 T cell receptor beta chains below was sequenced from the same sample in a study of blood T cell repertoires in COVID-19. Sequencing was performed with immunoSEQ multiplex PCR; in TCRdb, only in-frame clones are kept and a portion is missing. The data hold about 170,000 clones, with around 83% observed a single time. The sequencing input was peripheral blood. The source is a woman in her sixties or seventies who had recovered from COVID-19.

The chain employs TRBV6-6 and TRBJ1-5, with D perhaps TRBD1 (6 bases). The CDR3 is 17 amino acids. V dropped 5 bases and J dropped 0 bases, with 17 bases sitting between them. Germline values: CDR1 MNHNY, CDR2 SVGAGI (reference sequence). The CDR3 here is CASSRRGGLSSNQPQHF. CDR3 nucleotide sequence: TGTGCCAGCAGTCGGCGGGGGGGGCTGAGTAGCAATCAGCCCCAGCATTTT.

This chain joins TRBV3-1 (or the pseudogene TRBV3-2) and TRBJ1-2; D is uncertain. With 3 bases removed from V and 4 bases from J, the gap between germline ends came to 12 bases. The CDR3 loop spans 14 amino acids. Germline CDR1 LGHDT, CDR2 YNNKEL (reference sequence). The CDR3 region is CASSQAELGYGYTF. CDR3 DNA sequence: TGTGCCAGCAGCCAGGCAGAGCTAGGCTATGGCTACACCTTC.

This chain links TRBV7-9 with TRBJ1-2; 9 bases fit TRBD1. Per the germline V gene, CDR1 is SEHNR and CDR2 is FQNEAQ (reference sequence). CDR3 length equals 15 residues. Trimming removed 7 bases from V and 7 bases from J; junction bases left unmatched: 13. The CDR3 bases are TGTGCCAGCACTCCCGGATGGGACAGGGTGGGTGGCTACACCTTC. Its protein product is CASTPGWDRVGGYTF.